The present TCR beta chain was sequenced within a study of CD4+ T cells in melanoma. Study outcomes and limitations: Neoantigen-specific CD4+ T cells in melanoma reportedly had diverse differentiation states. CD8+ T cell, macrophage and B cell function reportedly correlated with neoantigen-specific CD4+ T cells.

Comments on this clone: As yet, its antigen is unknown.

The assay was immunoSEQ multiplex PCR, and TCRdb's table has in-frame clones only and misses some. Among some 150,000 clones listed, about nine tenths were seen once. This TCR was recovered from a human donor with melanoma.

CDR3 DNA sequence: TGTGCCAGCAGTTACTCGAGGGGGCAGAGTTCCAATGAGCAGTTCTTC. Protein product: CASSYSRGQSSNEQFF. The chain recombines TRBV6-5 with TRBJ2-1; 7 bases fit TRBD1. The CDR3 spans 16 residues. The germline V gene has CDR1 MNHEY and CDR2 SVGAGI. V was clipped by 0 bases and J by 6 bases; unmatched bases: 8.